Listed here is a single T cell receptor beta chain. Antigen specificity is unknown. 60 Vbeta and 13 Jbeta primers were used in PCR. Assay: immunoSEQ multiplex PCR; the TCRdb copy retains only in-frame clones and omits some. The repertoire holds 150,000 to 200,000 clones, with around 85% as singletons. This sample is part of a study of cytomegalovirus exposure and HLA in healthy donors. At the level of the study: Early release data held approximately 81 million unique TCRs from HLA-typed donors. Study-level findings and limits: There were reportedly fewer N-insertions in an Asian-associated ancestry cluster than the roughly 670-donor mean, in a later analysis.

The CDR3 covers 17 residues. Germline assignment: CDR1 SEHNR and CDR2 FQNEAQ (reference sequence). Deletions cut 6 bases from V and 0 bases from J, with 17 bases between. The sequencing input was PBMCs. The chain is built from TRBV7-9 and TRBJ2-2, with D uncertain. The receptor was isolated from a human donor in good health. CDR3 sequence reads: CASSDDLHPSNTGELFF. DNA for the CDR3: TGTGCCAGCAGTGATGACTTACACCCATCGAACACCGGGGAGCTGTTTTTT.